This T cell receptor (beta chain) emerged from a study of cytomegalovirus exposure and HLA in healthy donors. Whole-study results and caveats: CMV antigen specificity of a few CMV-associated chains was confirmed in vitro.

PCR amplification relied on 60 Vbeta primers (plus 13 Jbeta primers). Clones were read by immunoSEQ multiplex PCR, and TCRdb kept only the in-frame ones, dropping some. This sample yields over 150,000 clones, of which around 79% are seen a single time; roughly 1.6% belongs to the top ten. Concerning this clone itself: Its antigen is currently unknown.

Germline CDR1 is SGHDT and CDR2 is YYEEEE. V lost 6 bases and J 2 bases, leaving 11 bases between the germline ends. CDR3 length equals 13 residues. The source of this sequence is a woman aged 18-29 years in good health and CMV-seronegative. The sample comprised PBMCs. The V and J genes are TRBV5-6 and TRBJ1-2, with D possibly matching TRBD1 (5 bases). The chain's CDR3 is CASMPNRNYGYTF. CDR3 in DNA: TGTGCCAGCATGCCGAACAGGAACTATGGCTACACCTTC.